This T cell receptor beta chain derives from a study of cytomegalovirus exposure and HLA in healthy donors. Across the study: Among the approximately 400 genotyped donors, over 70% were placed in the Caucasian-associated ancestry cluster.

Remarks on this clone: What it binds is unknown. At one boundary the junction diverges from the germline segment, which might be a read error.

Germline V gene lookup returns CDR1 MNHNS and CDR2 SASEGT. This CDR3 has 12 amino acids. Overall study results and limits: According to a later analysis, donors in an Asian-associated ancestry cluster reportedly had fewer N-insertions than the roughly 670-donor mean. A later analysis showed TCR association rates differing by HLA locus, peaking at DRB1 and lowest at HLA-C.

The PCR made use of 60 Vbeta and 13 Jbeta primers. The assay was immunoSEQ multiplex PCR, and TCRdb's table has in-frame clones only and misses some. In the table there are about 110,000 clones, approximately 82% of which are singletons. This sequence joins TRBV6-1 and TRBJ2-7; unclear D gene. The source is a young man in good health and CMV-seropositive. What was sequenced was PBMCs. The DNA of the CDR3 is TGTGCCAGCACCCAACAGTCCTACAAGCAGTACTTC. Protein sequence: CASTQQSYKQYF.